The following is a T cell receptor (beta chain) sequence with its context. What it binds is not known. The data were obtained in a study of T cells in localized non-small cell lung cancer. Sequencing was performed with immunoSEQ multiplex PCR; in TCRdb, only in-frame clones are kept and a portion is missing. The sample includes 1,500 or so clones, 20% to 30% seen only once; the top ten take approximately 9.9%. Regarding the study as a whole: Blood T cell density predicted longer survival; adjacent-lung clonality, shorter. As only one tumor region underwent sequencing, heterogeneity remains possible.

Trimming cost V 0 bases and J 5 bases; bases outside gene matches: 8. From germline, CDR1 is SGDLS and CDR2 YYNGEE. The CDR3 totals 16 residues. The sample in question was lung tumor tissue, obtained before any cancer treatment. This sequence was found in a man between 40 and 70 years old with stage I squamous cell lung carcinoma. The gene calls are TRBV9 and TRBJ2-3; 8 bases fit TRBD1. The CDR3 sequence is CASSVASAGGVDTQYF. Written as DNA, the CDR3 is TGTGCCAGCAGCGTAGCATCGGCAGGGGGCGTAGATACGCAGTATTTT.